This is a list of T cell receptor beta chains from one sample in a study of blood T cell repertoires in COVID-19. The method was immunoSEQ multiplex PCR; TCRdb's version includes in-frame clones alone and lacks a portion of them. Altogether some 530,000 clones are present, 88% being singletons, with the ten largest covering around 8%. The sample taken for sequencing was PBMCs or T cells enriched from blood (not recorded which). All receptors come from a woman in her fifties or sixties who had recovered from COVID-19. The CDR3 runs from the conserved cysteine through the conserved F or W. The order of the fields is D gene, CDR3 length, J gene, V gene, clone size, CDR3 DNA, CDR3 protein. D genes are given only for firm matches. Part of the rows lack a size; the others show once, few, many or a class for expanded clones.

TRBD1 14 TRBJ1-2 TRBV5-1 . TGCGCCAGCAGCCCGGAGGGGGCAGGGTATGGCTACACCTTC CASSPEGAGYGYTF
. 15 TRBJ2-5 TRBV4-2 . TGTGCCAGCAGCCAAGCTAGGGGGGGCCCAGAGACCCAGTACTTC CASSQARGGPETQYF
. 14 TRBJ2-1 TRBV7-2 . TGTGCCAGCAGCTTATGGGCGGGGAACAATGAGCAGTTCTTC CASSLWAGNNEQFF
. 15 TRBJ2-3 TRBV4-1 . TGCGCCAGCAGCCAAGCGGGGGTGTTCACAGATACGCAGTATTTT CASSQAGVFTDTQYF
. 13 TRBJ2-2 TRBV29-1 few TGCAGCGTTGGCGGGGCCGGGACCGGGGAGCTGTTTTTT CSVGGAGTGELFF
. 12 TRBJ1-2 TRBV7-9 few TGTGCCAGCAGCCCGAGCCATGGTGGCTACACCTTC CASSPSHGGYTF
. 15 TRBJ1-6 TRBV18 . TGTGCCAGCTCCACTTCCCGACAGAATAATTCACCCCTCCACTTT CASSTSRQNNSPLHF
TRBD2 15 TRBJ2-7 TRBV11-3 . TGTGCCAGCAGCTTAGGCGGGGGGAACTCCTACGAGCAGTACTTC CASSLGGGNSYEQYF
TRBD1 16 TRBJ2-2 TRBV24-1 . TGTGCCACCAGTGATGGGGACAGGGGGTTTAACGGGGAGCTGTTTTTT CATSDGDRGFNGELFF
TRBD2 15 TRBJ2-5 TRBV7-6 . TGTGCCAGCAGCTTAAGCGGGGGGTACCAAGAGACCCAGTACTTC CASSLSGGYQETQYF
TRBD1 14 TRBJ1-1 TRBV2 . TGTGCCAGCAGCCTGACAGGGACGAGCACTGAAGCTTTCTTT CASSLTGTSTEAFF
. 11 TRBJ2-7 TRBV27 . TGTGCCAGCACTAATGGGGGCCCGCAGTACTTC CASTNGGPQYF
TRBD2 18 TRBJ2-2 TRBV9 . TGTGCCAGCAGCGTAGTGGGGTTAGCGGGGGCCCTTTCCGGGGAGCTGTTTTTT CASSVVGLAGALSGELFF
TRBD1 16 TRBJ2-7 TRBV7-9 . TGTGCCAGCAGCCCCCGTTCCGGCAGGGGGCTATGGGAGCAGTACTTC CASSPRSGRGLWEQYF
. 14 TRBJ1-2 TRBV3-1/TRBV3-2 . TGTGCCAGCAGCCGAGAGGGAGGCCCCTATGGCTACACCTTC CASSREGGPYGYTF
. 14 TRBJ1-2 TRBV7-9 . TGTGCCAGCAGCTTAATAGCCTCAAACTATGGCTACACCTTC CASSLIASNYGYTF
. 13 TRBJ2-1 TRBV7-6 . TGTGCCAGCAGCCCAGCTCTAGATGCTGAGCAGTTCTTC CASSPALDAEQFF
TRBD1 13 TRBJ1-2 TRBV24-1 . TGTGCCGTAGGGGGCCCCCCCGGAAATGGCTACACCTTC CAVGGPPGNGYTF
TRBD1 13 TRBJ1-2 TRBV9 . TGTGCCAGCAGCGTAGAAACAGGGGTCGGCTACACCTTC CASSVETGVGYTF
TRBD1 16 TRBJ1-4 TRBV3-1/TRBV3-2 . TGTGCCAGCAGCCAAGATAGCAGGGGGCAGGGTGAAAAACTGTTTTTT CASSQDSRGQGEKLFF
TRBD1 15 TRBJ2-3 TRBV30 . TGTGCCTGGAGTTGGGACAGGATTACACGAGATACGCAGTATTTT CAWSWDRITRDTQYF
TRBD1 14 TRBJ1-6 TRBV9 . TGTGCCAGCAGAGGACAGGGAGTAAATTCACCCCTCCACTTT CASRGQGVNSPLHF
TRBD1 13 TRBJ1-5 TRBV5-6 . TGTGCCAGCAGCTTGACAGGGGACCAGCCCCAGCATTTT CASSLTGDQPQHF
TRBD1 14 TRBJ1-1 TRBV10-3 . TGTGCCATCCGCCCGACAGGGCTAAACACTGAAGCTTTCTTT CAIRPTGLNTEAFF
. 17 TRBJ1-6 TRBV7-6 . TGTGCCAGCAGCTTAGTCGGCCAGGGGCCCAATAATTCACCCCTCCACTTT CASSLVGQGPNNSPLHF
. 13 TRBJ1-4 TRBV7-9 . TGTGCCAGCAGCTTAGCGTTGGAGGAAAAACTGTTTTTT CASSLALEEKLFF
. 14 TRBJ1-5 TRBV7-9 . TGTGCCAGCAGCTTAGGTGGGCTCAATCAGCCCCAGCATTTT CASSLGGLNQPQHF
. 13 TRBJ1-1 TRBV5-1 . TGCGCCAGCAGCTCCACAGGGAACACTGAAGCTTTCTTT CASSSTGNTEAFF
TRBD2 13 TRBJ2-1 TRBV12-3/TRBV12-4 . TGTGCCAGCTCGACTAGCGGGGTAAATGAGCAGTTCTTC CASSTSGVNEQFF
TRBD1 15 TRBJ2-1 TRBV5-1 . TGCGCCAGCAGCTGGGGACAGGGAAGCTCCAATGAGCAGTTCTTC CASSWGQGSSNEQFF
TRBD2 18 TRBJ2-1 TRBV7-6 . TGTGCCAGCAGCCTAAGAGCCGGACAGCGGGGGGCCTACAATGAGCAGTTCTTC CASSLRAGQRGAYNEQFF
TRBD2 16 TRBJ2-5 TRBV7-2 . TGTGCCAGCAGCTTCGTGGGGACTAGCGGGGGCGAGACCCAGTACTTC CASSFVGTSGGETQYF
TRBD1 13 TRBJ1-5 TRBV18 . TGTGCCAGCTCGGGACAGCCCAATCAGCCCCAGCATTTT CASSGQPNQPQHF
. 15 TRBJ2-7 TRBV6-5 . TGTGCCAGCAGTTACTCGACTGGCACCCTCTACGAGCAGTACTTC CASSYSTGTLYEQYF
. 15 TRBJ1-3 TRBV19 . TGTGCCACTAGGTCCGGGTCCCTGGGTGGAAACACCATATATTTT CATRSGSLGGNTIYF
. 14 TRBJ2-5 TRBV30 . TGTGCCTGGAGGAAGGTCGAGGGCGCCGAGACCCAGTACTTC CAWRKVEGAETQYF
TRBD2 15 TRBJ2-1 TRBV7-2 . TGTGCCAGCAGCTTAGCAGCGGGGGGCCCCCTTGAGCAGTTCTTC CASSLAAGGPLEQFF
. 16 TRBJ1-5 TRBV19 . TGTGCCAGTACCCCCCAAGTCCAGGCCGAAGAACAGCCCCAGCATTTT CASTPQVQAEEQPQHF
. 12 TRBJ1-1 TRBV2 . TGTGCCAGCAGTGATGTAGGGGATGAAGCTTTCTTT CASSDVGDEAFF
TRBD1 14 TRBJ1-1 TRBV5-1 . TGCGCCAGCAGCCTAAGTGGACAGGGCACTGAAGCTTTCTTT CASSLSGQGTEAFF
TRBD1 15 TRBJ1-2 TRBV24-1 . TGTGCCACCAGTGACCCCGGGACAGGTACCTATGGCTACACCTTC CATSDPGTGTYGYTF
TRBD1 13 TRBJ2-2 TRBV5-1 . TGCGCCAGCAGCCTGGGACAGGCCGGGGAGCTGTTTTTT CASSLGQAGELFF
TRBD1 15 TRBJ1-3 TRBV10-3 . TGTGCCATCAGTTATACAGGGGGACGTGGAAACACCATATATTTT CAISYTGGRGNTIYF
. 13 TRBJ1-2 TRBV7-9 . TGTGCCAGCAGCTTATCGTCGCAGTATGGCTACACCTTC CASSLSSQYGYTF
TRBD1 14 TRBJ1-5 TRBV24-1 few TGTGCCACCAGTGATGGACAGGGGAGTCAGCCCCAGCATTTT CATSDGQGSQPQHF
. 12 TRBJ1-6 TRBV3-1/TRBV3-2 few TGTGCCAGCACCCAGGGCGCGTTGGGCCTCCACTTT CASTQGALGLHF
. 13 TRBJ1-4 TRBV28 once TGTGCCAGCAGTTCAAAATACAGGGTGAAACTGTTTTTT CASSSKYRVKLFF
TRBD1 15 TRBJ2-7 TRBV15 . TGTGCCACCAGCCAGGGGGGACAGGCAATCTACGAGCAGTACTTC CATSQGGQAIYEQYF
. 17 TRBJ2-2 TRBV9 . TGTGCCAGCAGCGCTGGGGTGGCGGGGGCCGGGAACGGGGAGCTGTTTTTT CASSAGVAGAGNGELFF
TRBD1 15 TRBJ2-5 TRBV9 . TGTGCCAGCAGCGTTGCTACAGGGGGGCAAGAGACCCAGTACTTC CASSVATGGQETQYF
. 15 TRBJ2-7 TRBV5-1 . TGCGCCAGCAGCCAGGGGTTCCCTGTTTCCTACGAGCAGTACTTC CASSQGFPVSYEQYF